These 27 T cell receptor beta chains came from one sample sequenced in a study of vaccination and CD4 T cells after COVID-19. As for treatment: approximately nine-day PBMC culture with coronavirus spike peptide pools or control peptides (ViraFEST assay). The study sequenced cultured CD4+ T cell DNA using the Oncomine TCR Beta short-read assay. MiXCR, run by TCRdb on the PCR reads, gives a single entry per CDR3 protein. The sample records over 20,000 distinct CDR3 sequences, 64% being singletons. These receptors' antigens are unknown. The source material was CD4+ T cells from blood, cultured in vitro. Every receptor here comes from a human donor who had recovered from COVID-19.

The rearrangement joins TRBV4-3 to TRBJ2-7; 9 bases are a match to TRBD2. This CDR3 comprises 14 residues. Trimming took 7 bases from V and 2 from J; bases not matched to a gene: 6. Germline assignment: CDR1 LGHNA and CDR2 YSLEER. As DNA, the CDR3 is TGCGCCAGCAACCTAGCGGGACCGACCTACGAGCAGTACTTC. The encoded protein is CASNLAGPTYEQYF.

The rearrangement links TRBV7-9 to TRBJ2-1; 14 nucleotides agree with TRBD2. This CDR3 is 15 amino acids long. Germline V gives CDR1 SEHNR, CDR2 FQNEAQ (reference sequence). J gave up 8 bases and V 6 bases, and 6 bases lay outside the gene matches. The CDR3 nucleotides are TGTGCCAGCAGAAACGGGACTAGCGGGAGTTATGAGCAGTTCTTC. Protein product: CASRNGTSGSYEQFF. Combining the CDR3 with reference TRBV7-9 and TRBJ2-1 gives the whole variable domain DTGVSQNPRHKITKRGQNVTFRCDPISEHNRLYWYRQTLGQGPEFLTYFQNEAQLEKSRLLSDRFSAERPKGSFSTLEIQRTEQGDSAMYLCASRNGTSGSYEQFFGPGTRLTVL.

The chain's CDR3 is CASSLRRERTDTQYF. In nucleotides, the CDR3 is TGTGCCAGCAGCTTACGAAGGGAAAGGACAGATACGCAGTATTTT. The chain carries TRBV7-2 and TRBJ2-3; D remains unclear. The CDR3 has 15 residues. V lost 2 bases, J lost 3 bases, and 12 bases lay in between. CDR1 is SGHTA, CDR2 FQGNSA, per germline.

The chain combines TRBV20-1 with TRBJ1-5; D might be TRBD1 (5 bases). V lost 3 bases to trimming and J lost 9 bases, with 15 bases between them. The germline gives CDR1 DFQATT, CDR2 SNEGSKA (reference sequence). The CDR3 has 13 residues. The CDR3 coding sequence is TGCAGTGCTAGGTCAGGGCCCGGCGGGCCCCAGCATTTT. Protein sequence: CSARSGPGGPQHF.

The V and J genes are TRBV7-9 and TRBJ2-3, with D perhaps given as TRBD1 or TRBD2 (6 bases each). The CDR3 is 17 residues long. V lost 2 bases, J lost 5 bases, and 20 bases lay in between. Germline values: CDR1 SEHNR, CDR2 FQNEAQ (reference sequence). The CDR3 spells CASSLTRGPNRLDTQYF. For the CDR3, the DNA is TGTGCCAGCAGCTTAACCCGGGGGCCCAACAGGTTAGATACGCAGTATTTT.

The chain recombines TRBV7-9 with TRBJ2-3; 10 bases line up with TRBD2. After removal of 2 bases from V and 1 base from J, the junction contained 3 bases not matched to a gene. Germline lookup yields CDR1 SEHNR and CDR2 FQNEAQ (reference sequence). CDR3 length equals 16 residues. The CDR3 is CASSLQGTSGTDTQYF. Here the CDR3 DNA reads TGTGCCAGCAGCTTACAAGGGACTAGCGGCACAGATACGCAGTATTTT.

The rearrangement links TRBV19 to TRBJ1-6; D gene uncertain. The germline V gene has CDR1 LNHDA and CDR2 SQIVND (reference sequence). The CDR3 is 15 residues long. Trimming took off 4 bases at V and 7 bases at J, with 14 bases between the two ends. The CDR3, as DNA: TGTGCCAGTAGTACCTACCCTGATGGGAATTCACCCCTCCACTTT. This translates into CASSTYPDGNSPLHF.

The genes are TRBV19 and TRBJ2-2, with D tentatively TRBD1 (5 bases). V lost 3 bases and J lost 6, with 23 bases in between. The CDR3 is 18 amino acids. The germline V gene has CDR1 LNHDA and CDR2 SQIVND (reference sequence). CDR3 bases: TGTGCCAGTAGTATTGAGTCAACGACAGCGCGCCGGGCCGGGGAGCTGTTTTTT. Its protein product is CASSIESTTARRAGELFF.

The genes are TRBV27 and TRBJ1-3; no definite D call. Between the trimmed V and J ends, which lost 5 bases and 4 bases, there was a span of 9 bases. Germline CDR1 and CDR2: MNHEY and SMNVEV (reference sequence). CDR3 length: 13 residues. The CDR3 bases are TGTGCCAGCAGTCTTAGTCCGGGAAACACCATATATTTT. Translation: CASSLSPGNTIYF.

J is TRBJ2-2 and V is TRBV11-3, with D perhaps matching TRBD1 (8 bases). From germline, CDR1 is SGHNT and CDR2 YENEEA. V gave up 5 bases and J gave up 3 bases, with 13 bases separating them. The CDR3 contains 15 residues. The CDR3 here is CASSLTGGDTGELFF. Written as DNA, the CDR3 is TGTGCCAGCAGCCTCACAGGGGGGGACACCGGGGAGCTGTTTTTT. The full variable domain, in which reference TRBV11-3 and TRBJ2-2 provide the parts outside the CDR3, is EAGVVQSPRYKIIEKKQPVAFWCNPISGHNTLYWYLQNLGQGPELLIRYENEEAVDDSQLPKDRFSAERLKGVDSTLKIQPAELGDSAVYLCASSLTGGDTGELFFGEGSRLTVL.

This chain joins TRBV6-2 or TRBV6-3 and TRBJ1-1, with 8 bases lining up with TRBD1. Germline-derived CDR1 and CDR2 are MNHEY and SVGEGT. V gave up 2 bases and J gave up 1 base; unmatched junction bases: 15. This CDR3 contains 19 residues. In DNA form, the CDR3 reads TGTGCCAGCAGTTACACAAGCTGGACAGGGCGGAAGGAGAACACTGAAGCTTTCTTT. It is translated as CASSYTSWTGRKENTEAFF.

This chain uses TRBV24-1 with TRBJ2-3, with 13 bases lining up with TRBD2. CDR1 KGHDR and CDR2 SFDVKD come from the germline V gene. The J segment lost 2 bases and the V segment lost 3 bases, leaving 4 bases of the junction unmatched. The CDR3 length is 17 residues. The CDR3 sequence: CATSDIGLAGDTDTQYF. The DNA of the CDR3 is TGTGCCACCAGTGATATTGGACTAGCGGGGGACACAGATACGCAGTATTTT.

This chain connects TRBV7-9 to TRBJ1-4, with unresolved D. This CDR3 has 16 amino acids. Germline CDR1 reads SEHNR; CDR2 reads FQNEAQ (reference sequence). Trimming took off 1 base at V and 7 bases at J, with 16 bases between the two ends. CDR3 sequence reads: CASSLGVGGSAEKLFF. The DNA for the CDR3 is TGTGCCAGCAGCTTAGGGGTTGGTGGATCTGCTGAAAAACTGTTTTTT.

This rearrangement joins TRBV7-3 to TRBJ2-3; a possible D gene is TRBD2 (6 bases). The CDR3 sequence is 15 residues long. Germline lookup yields CDR1 SGHTA and CDR2 FQGTGA. V lost 4 bases to trimming and J lost 0 bases, with 11 bases between them. CDR3 DNA sequence: TGTGCCAGCAGCTCATCCGGGACTAGCACAGATACGCAGTATTTT. Encoded protein: CASSSSGTSTDTQYF.

The table lists this clonotype with a few counts. This sequence joins TRBV20-1 and TRBJ2-5, with D perhaps TRBD2 (5 bases). V dropped 6 bases and J dropped 1 base, with 15 bases sitting between them. This CDR3 contains 14 residues. Looked up from germline, CDR1 is DFQATT and CDR2 is SNEGSKA (reference sequence). CDR3 sequence: CSAPKSGSQETQYF. Here the CDR3 DNA reads TGCAGTGCCCCAAAGAGCGGCTCCCAAGAGACCCAGTACTTC.

The J gene is TRBJ2-7, the V gene TRBV6-2 or TRBV6-3, with D maybe TRBD2 (6 bases). The CDR3 is 14 amino acids. The V and J ends lost 7 bases and 2 bases respectively, with 15 bases between them. The germline V gene has CDR1 MNHEY and CDR2 SVGEGT. CDR3 DNA sequence: TGTGCCAGCACCCCGGACTACCGACCCTACGAGCAGTACTTC. Translation: CASTPDYRPYEQYF.

The rearrangement uses TRBV24-1 and TRBJ2-7; 10 bases fit TRBD1. Germline V CDR1 and CDR2: KGHDR, SFDVKD. With V trimmed by 2 bases and J by 3 bases, 3 bases remained unmatched. This CDR3 has 15 amino acids. Written as DNA, the CDR3 is TGTGCCACCAGTGATTCAGGGACAGGGGTCTACGAGCAGTACTTC. Residues: CATSDSGTGVYEQYF.

This sequence joins TRBV28 and TRBJ2-3; 13 positions agree with TRBD2. The CDR3 is made up of 16 amino acids. Germline V gene sequence: CDR1 MDHEN, CDR2 SYDVKM. V lost 5 bases to trimming and J lost 2 bases; unmatched junction nucleotides: 4. CDR3 DNA: TGTGCCAGCAGTCCGGGACTAGCGGGGACCACAGATACGCAGTATTTT. Amino acids: CASSPGLAGTTDTQYF. Together with reference TRBV28 and TRBJ2-3, the CDR3 gives the full variable domain: DVKVTQSSRYLVKRTGEKVFLECVQDMDHENMFWYRQDPGLGLRLIYFSYDVKMKEKGDIPEGYSVSREKKERFSLILESASTNQTSMYLCASSPGLAGTTDTQYFGPGTRLTVL.

This clonotype came up a few times. This chain joins TRBV28 and TRBJ2-7, with D uncertain. The CDR3 totals 13 residues. V lost 5 bases to trimming and J lost 3 bases, with 11 bases between them. Germline-derived CDR1 and CDR2 are MDHEN and SYDVKM. As DNA, the CDR3 is TGTGCCAGCAGTCCCAGGATGGTCTACGAGCAGTACTTC. Protein: CASSPRMVYEQYF.

A few counts support this clonotype. The V and J genes are TRBV11-2 and TRBJ2-1, with 10 bases lining up with TRBD2. This CDR3 has 15 amino acids. From germline, CDR1 is SGHAT and CDR2 FQNNGV. Trimming took 5 bases from V and 5 from J; bases not matched to a gene: 6. For the CDR3, the DNA is TGTGCCAGCAGCGGCGGACTAGCGGTTAACAATGAGCAGTTCTTC. Protein product: CASSGGLAVNNEQFF. Based on the CDR3 plus reference TRBV11-2 and TRBJ2-1, the full variable domain is EAGVAQSPRYKIIEKRQSVAFWCNPISGHATLYWYQQILGQGPKLLIQFQNNGVVDDSQLPKDRFSAERLKGVDSTLKIQPAKLEDSAVYLCASSGGLAVNNEQFFGPGTRLTVL.

J is TRBJ1-6 and V is TRBV7-8; 7 bases align to TRBD1. The CDR3 length is 14 residues. Germline V gene data show CDR1 as SGHVS and CDR2 as FQNEAQ. With V trimmed by 1 base and J by 10 bases, 4 bases remained unmatched. CDR3 region: CASSLETGISPLHF. The DNA for the CDR3 is TGTGCCAGCAGCTTAGAGACAGGGATCTCACCCCTCCACTTT.

This rearrangement joins TRBV11-3 to TRBJ1-1, with D unresolved. With 3 bases removed from V and 2 bases from J, the gap between germline ends came to 7 bases. The CDR3 covers 13 residues. Germline CDR1 is SGHNT and CDR2 is YENEEA. The CDR3 sequence: CASSLAYNTEAFF. The CDR3 DNA reads TGTGCCAGCAGCTTGGCCTATAACACTGAAGCTTTCTTT.

The chain joins TRBV19 to TRBJ2-1; the match to TRBD2 covers 8 bases. Trimming cost V 5 bases and J 7 bases; bases outside gene matches: 10. Germline V gene data show CDR1 as LNHDA and CDR2 as SQIVND (reference sequence). The CDR3 is made up of 15 amino acids. The CDR3 sequence: CASSWSGGRFNEQFF. The CDR3, as DNA: TGTGCCAGTAGTTGGTCGGGAGGGAGGTTTAATGAGCAGTTCTTC. Drawing the rest from reference TRBV19 and TRBJ2-1, the complete variable domain is DGGITQSPKYLFRKEGQNVTLSCEQNLNHDAMYWYRQDPGQGLRLIYYSQIVNDFQKGDIAEGYSVSREKKESFPLTVTSAQKNPTAFYLCASSWSGGRFNEQFFGPGTRLTVL.

The rearrangement links TRBV7-2 to TRBJ2-1; 10 bases agree with TRBD2. The CDR3 has 15 residues. CDR1 is SGHTA and CDR2 is FQGNSA in the germline V gene. The junction had 9 bases not matched to a gene; V was cut back by 4 bases and J by 9 bases. The CDR3 region is CASSSSGLAWSEQFF. The CDR3 coding sequence is TGTGCCAGCAGCTCCTCGGGACTAGCGTGGAGTGAGCAGTTCTTC. The full variable domain, completed using reference TRBV7-2 and TRBJ2-1, is GAGVSQSPSNKVTEKGKDVELRCDPISGHTALYWYRQSLGQGLEFLIYFQGNSAPDKSGLPSDRFSAERTGGSVSTLTIQRTQQEDSAVYLCASSSSGLAWSEQFFGPGTRLTVL.

This clonotype appeared a few times. V gene TRBV24-1 combines with J gene TRBJ2-7, with 8 bases matching TRBD1. The CDR3 contains 15 residues. The germline V gene has CDR1 KGHDR and CDR2 SFDVKD. V gave up 2 bases and J gave up 4 bases; unmatched junction bases: 6. The CDR3 loop is CATSDSGTGAYEQYF. In DNA form, the CDR3 reads TGTGCCACCAGTGATTCCGGGACAGGAGCTTACGAGCAGTACTTC.

Points on this clonotype: The junction departs from germline at one end; a sequencing error may be responsible. This chain joins TRBV28 and TRBJ1-2; a weak D match, TRBD1 (5 bases). Germline CDR1 and CDR2: MDHEN and SYDVKM. The CDR3 covers 15 residues. CDR3 residues: CASSSTGRYNYGYAF. DNA for the CDR3: TGTGCCAGCAGTTCAACGGGGCGCTACAACTATGGCTACGCCTTC.

The chain has TRBV24-1 and TRBJ1-5; 9 bases agree with TRBD1. Germline V CDR1 and CDR2: KGHDR, SFDVKD. CDR3 length: 14 residues. The V and J ends lost 2 bases and 6 bases, in that order; junction bases with no gene match: 1. Here the CDR3 reads CATSDSTGGQPQHF. In DNA, the CDR3 is TGTGCCACCAGTGATTCGACAGGGGGTCAGCCCCAGCATTTT.